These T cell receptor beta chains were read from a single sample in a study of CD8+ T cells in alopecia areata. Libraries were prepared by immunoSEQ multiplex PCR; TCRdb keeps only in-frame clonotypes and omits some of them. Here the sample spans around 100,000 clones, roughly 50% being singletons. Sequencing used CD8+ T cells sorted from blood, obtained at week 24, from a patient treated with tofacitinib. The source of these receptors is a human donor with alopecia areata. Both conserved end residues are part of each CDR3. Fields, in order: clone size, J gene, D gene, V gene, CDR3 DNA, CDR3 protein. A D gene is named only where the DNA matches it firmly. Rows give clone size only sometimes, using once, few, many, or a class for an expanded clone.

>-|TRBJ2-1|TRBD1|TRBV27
TGTGCCAGCAGTTTATCGCCCGGGACAGGGTTCCATGAGCAGTTCTTC
CASSLSPGTGFHEQFF
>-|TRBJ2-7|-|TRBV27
TGTGCCAGCAGTTTAAAGAGCTCCTACGAGCAGTACTTC
CASSLKSSYEQYF
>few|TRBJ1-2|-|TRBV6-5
TGTGCCAGCAGTTCAGGCCCGAACTATGGCTACACCTTC
CASSSGPNYGYTF
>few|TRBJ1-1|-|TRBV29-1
TGCAGCGTTGAAGTGGTACCTATTGAAGCTTTCTTT
CSVEVVPIEAFF
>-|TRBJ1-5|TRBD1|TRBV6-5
TGTGCCAGCAGTTACTCGAGGACAGGGAAGAATCAGCCCCAGCATTTT
CASSYSRTGKNQPQHF
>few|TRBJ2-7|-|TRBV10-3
TGTGCCATCAGTGAGGACAGCTCCTACGAGCAGTACTTC
CAISEDSSYEQYF
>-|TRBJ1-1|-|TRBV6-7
TGTGCCAGCTGGACTGGGAATAAAGCTTTCTTT
CASWTGNKAFF
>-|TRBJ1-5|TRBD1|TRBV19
TGTGCCAGTAGTATCCGGGACAGGAATCAGCCCCAGCATTTT
CASSIRDRNQPQHF
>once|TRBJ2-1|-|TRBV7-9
TGTGCCAGCAGCCCCCCGTCCTACAATGAGCAGTTCTTC
CASSPPSYNEQFF
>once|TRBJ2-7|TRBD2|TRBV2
TGTGCCAGCAGTGAAGCGCTAGCGGGATCCGAGCAGTACTTC
CASSEALAGSEQYF